This TCR beta chain was documented in a study of OX40 agonist ivuxolimab in advanced cancers. Study-level information: In this cohort, patients received ivuxolimab, an agonistic anti-OX40 (CD134) antibody. Study-level points and caveats: Still undetermined is the antigen specificity of the expanded peripheral T cells. Blood T cells, both CD4+ and CD8+, expanded clonally by week 6 at 0.1 to 3.0 mg/kg.

The protocol was immunoSEQ multiplex PCR, while the TCRdb copy is restricted to in-frame clones and leaves out a portion. There are about 26,000 clones in the sample; roughly 89% occur only once, and around 19% lies in the top ten. This clone is labeled as medium-sized. Its antigen remains unidentified. This same CDR3 is encoded by further DNA sequences in the sample. The CDR3 runs to 13 residues. Germline CDR1 and CDR2: SQVTM and ANQGSEA. Trimming took off 4 bases at V and 5 bases at J, with 14 bases between the two ends. The sequences come from CD4+ or CD8+ T cells sorted from blood, collected in a trial of the OX40 agonist ivuxolimab. This chain uses TRBV29-1 with TRBJ1-1; no clear D. This sequence originates from an adult with an advanced solid tumor such as melanoma, head and neck, liver or kidney cancer. CDR3 amino acids: CSVVPGESTEAFF. In DNA, the CDR3 is TGCAGCGTTGTCCCAGGAGAGTCGACTGAAGCTTTCTTT. Variable domain in full (rest from reference TRBV29-1 and TRBJ1-1): SAVISQKPSRDICQRGTSLTIQCQVDSQVTMMFWYRQQPGQSLTLIATANQGSEATYESGFVIDKFPISRPNLTFSTLTVSNMSPEDSSIYLCSVVPGESTEAFFGQGTRLTVV.